This T cell receptor (beta chain) derives from a study of cytomegalovirus exposure and HLA in healthy donors. Broader study findings: Other equally common chains were less clonally expanded than HLA-associated TCR beta chains, a later analysis showed. In a later analysis, TCR beta V- and J-gene trimming showed a link to a missense DCLRE1C variant. Common viral pathogens were later found to be apparently linked to several of the most significant clusters. Under in vitro conditions, a few CMV-associated chains were confirmed as specific for CMV antigens.

This CDR3 has 16 residues. The germline V gene has CDR1 LNHNV and CDR2 YYDKDF (reference sequence). V lost 4 bases, J lost 3 bases, and 17 bases lay in between. Regarding this clone: Its antigen remains unknown.

In the PCR, 60 Vbeta and 13 Jbeta primers were used. Assay: immunoSEQ multiplex PCR; the TCRdb copy retains only in-frame clones and omits some. The data hold over 200,000 clones, with around 73% observed a single time. The chain is built from TRBV15 and TRBJ2-3; a possible D gene is TRBD2 (7 bases). The receptor comes from a male donor in good health and CMV-seronegative. Sequences were obtained from PBMCs. The CDR3 nucleotides are TGTGCCACCAGCACCTTACAGGGAGGGGGGACAGATACGCAGTATTTT. Protein: CATSTLQGGGTDTQYF.